The 20 T cell receptor beta chains below all came from one sample that was sequenced in a study of T cells in Graves' hyperthyroidism and ophthalmopathy. What was amplified from RNA transcripts were TCR beta CDR3 regions. RT-PCR in the first round (using the HTBI primer set) targeted the TCR CDR3. TCRdb processed the multiplex PCR reads anew with MiXCR; each CDR3 protein has one entry. The table shows 250,000 or so distinct CDR3 sequences, with nearly 15% occurring only once. The sample consisted of blood. The receptors stem from a woman aged 45-60 years with Graves' hyperthyroidism that later progressed to Graves' ophthalmopathy.

This clonotype was counted ten times or more. The chain employs TRBV3-1 and TRBJ2-3; the D is unclear. Trimming stripped 1 base from V and 1 base from J, with 12 bases between. This CDR3 region has 16 residues. CDR1 and CDR2 from the germline V gene are LGHDT and YNNKEL (reference sequence). CDR3 in amino acids: CASSQVTGGGTDTQYF. CDR3 DNA: TGTGCCAGCAGCCAAGTAACTGGCGGCGGCACAGATACGCAGTATTTT.

This clonotype was observed many times. The rearrangement joins TRBV20-1 to TRBJ2-3; 9 bases line up with TRBD2. CDR3 length: 15 residues. The V and J ends lost 5 bases and 1 base, in that order; junction bases with no gene match: 7. Germline values: CDR1 DFQATT, CDR2 SNEGSKA (reference sequence). As DNA, the CDR3 is TGCAGTGCTGGGGGGTTAGCGGGAGGCACAGATACGCAGTATTTT. Its translation: CSAGGLAGGTDTQYF.

This clonotype has a count of ten or more. Here the CDR3 reads CASGRSNYGYTF. For the CDR3, the DNA is TGTGCCAGCGGACGGTCTAACTATGGCTACACCTTC. The chain employs TRBV27 and TRBJ1-2, with D unclear. This CDR3 region has 12 residues. V lost 8 bases, J lost 0 bases, and 7 bases lay in between. Looked up from germline, CDR1 is MNHEY and CDR2 is SMNVEV (reference sequence).

The chain is built from TRBV7-9 and TRBJ1-4, with unresolved D. The CDR3 covers 14 residues. Germline lookup yields CDR1 SEHNR and CDR2 FQNEAQ (reference sequence). Trimming left V 5 bases short and J 8 bases short, with 15 bases between. This CDR3 is CASSHTSLGEKLFF. In DNA, the CDR3 is TGTGCCAGCAGCCATACATCCTTAGGCGAAAAACTGTTTTTT.

Here the CDR3 DNA reads TGTGCCAGCAGCGGTACGGGACTAGCGGGAGCCAATGAGCAGTTCTTC. Translation gives CASSGTGLAGANEQFF. The chain uses TRBV9 and TRBJ2-1; 14 bases agree with TRBD2. Per germline, CDR1 SGDLS and CDR2 YYNGEE. The CDR3 totals 16 residues. The J segment lost 6 bases and the V segment lost 3 bases, leaving 5 bases of the junction unmatched.

This clonotype was detected ten times or more. The chain combines TRBV20-1 with TRBJ1-1, with 7 nucleotides matching TRBD1. This CDR3 contains 15 residues. V lost 1 base and J lost 1; bases outside the gene matches: 6. CDR1 is DFQATT, CDR2 SNEGSKA, per germline (reference sequence). The CDR3 reads CSARGTGDENTEAFF. DNA for the CDR3: TGCAGTGCTAGAGGGACAGGTGATGAGAACACTGAAGCTTTCTTT.

This clonotype was seen many times. This sequence joins TRBV30 and TRBJ1-1; possible D gene TRBD1, 5 bases. There are 13 residues in the CDR3. The germline V gene has CDR1 GTSNPN and CDR2 SVGIG (reference sequence). The V end lost 2 bases, the J end lost 0 bases, and 7 bases lay between the germline ends. Written as DNA, the CDR3 is TGTGCCTGGAGTCCAGGGTTGAACACTGAAGCTTTCTTT. Its protein is CAWSPGLNTEAFF. The variable domain in full, with the rest retrieved from reference TRBV30 and TRBJ1-1, is SQTIHQWPATLVQPVGSPLSLECTVEGTSNPNLYWYRQAAGRGLQLLFYSVGIGQISSEVPQNLSASRPQDRQFILSSKKLLLSDSGFYLCAWSPGLNTEAFFGQGTRLTVV.

This clonotype was detected many times. The rearrangement joins TRBV5-1 to TRBJ1-3, with D hard to call. CDR3 length: 14 amino acids. CDR1 is SGHRS and CDR2 is YFSETQ in the germline V gene. V gave up 0 bases and J gave up 4 bases, with 8 bases separating them. Here the CDR3 DNA reads TGCGCCAGCAGCTTGGAAGGTGGCGGAAACACCATATATTTT. This codes for CASSLEGGGNTIYF.

This clonotype appeared many times. The V call is TRBV2, the J call TRBJ2-5; TRBD2 matches 7 bases. There are 13 residues in the CDR3. The V and J ends lost 6 bases and 2 bases, in that order; junction bases with no gene match: 3. CDR1 and CDR2 from the germline V gene are SNHLY and FYNNEI. The CDR3 DNA sequence: TGTGCCAGCAGCCAGGGAGGGCAAGAGACCCAGTACTTC. Translation gives CASSQGGQETQYF.

In regard to this clonotype: The junction shows a germline mismatch at one end, possibly a read error. The CDR3: CAGSLNHGPQHF. The DNA for the CDR3 is TGTGCCGGCAGCTTAAACCACGGGCCCCAGCATTTT. The genes are TRBV27 and TRBJ1-5; no firm D call. This CDR3 region has 12 residues. Germline V gene sequence: CDR1 MNHEY, CDR2 SMNVEV (reference sequence).

Regarding this clonotype: Given a much more abundant clone one base away, this may be a read error. The rearrangement links TRBV30 to TRBJ1-3, with TRBD1 matching 8 bases. Germline CDR1 GTSNPN, CDR2 SVGIG (reference sequence). CDR3 length: 13 residues. The CDR3 protein is CAFQGARGNTVYF. The CDR3 DNA follows: TGTGCATTCCAGGGGGCGAGAGGAAACACCGTATATTTT.

This clonotype was seen at least ten times. This chain connects TRBV5-5 to TRBJ1-1, with a possible D match to TRBD1 (5 bases). The ends were cut back, 0 bases at V and 8 bases at J, with 11 bases in the middle. The CDR3 extends over 13 amino acids. Germline V CDR1 and CDR2: SGHKS, YYEKEE (reference sequence). The DNA of the CDR3 is TGTGCCAGCAGCTTGGAGAGACAGACAGAAGCTTTCTTT. Its protein is CASSLERQTEAFF.

This clonotype occurred many times. The V gene is TRBV24-1, the J gene TRBJ2-2, with TRBD2 identical over 10 bases. Trimming took 4 bases from V and 4 from J; bases not matched to a gene: 8. Germline V gene data show CDR1 as KGHDR and CDR2 as SFDVKD. There are 17 residues in the CDR3. The CDR3 is CATSDWGLATGTGELFF. The DNA of the CDR3 is TGTGCCACCAGTGACTGGGGACTAGCGACGGGCACCGGGGAGCTGTTTTTT.

This clonotype was seen repeatedly, ten times or more. The chain links TRBV27 to TRBJ1-2; D is unresolved. V was cut by 4 bases and J by 2 bases, with 17 bases left in between. Germline V gene lookup returns CDR1 MNHEY and CDR2 SMNVEV (reference sequence). The CDR3 runs 16 residues. The CDR3 DNA reads TGTGCCAGCAGTTCCATCCTCGGAGGAGGAAACTATGGCTACACCTTC. Amino acids: CASSSILGGGNYGYTF.

The rearrangement links TRBV27 to TRBJ1-5; the D is unclear. The CDR3 spans 12 residues. From germline, CDR1 is MNHEY and CDR2 SMNVEV (reference sequence). V dropped 3 bases and J dropped 3 bases, with 3 bases sitting between them. CDR3 sequence (DNA): TGTGCCAGCAGTTTCCCCAATCAGCCCCAGCATTTT. Translated, it gives CASSFPNQPQHF.

The V call is TRBV7-3, the J call TRBJ2-5; TRBD2 matches at 14 bases. Trimming at V came to 5 bases and at J to 5 bases, leaving 7 bases not matched to a gene. Germline CDR1 SGHTA, CDR2 FQGTGA. The CDR3 consists of 16 residues. The CDR3: CASSPTSGRAGETQYF. The CDR3 bases are TGTGCCAGCAGCCCGACTAGCGGGAGGGCCGGGGAGACCCAGTACTTC.

This clonotype has a count of ten or more. The V call is TRBV20-1, the J call TRBJ2-1; D remains unclear. Germline values: CDR1 DFQATT, CDR2 SNEGSKA (reference sequence). CDR3 size: 15 residues. V lost 6 bases to trimming and J lost 10 bases, with 25 bases between them. The CDR3 here is CSAPARQPEPAEQFF. The CDR3 DNA is TGCAGTGCCCCGGCGCGACAACCGGAACCTGCGGAGCAGTTCTTC.

This clonotype was counted ten times or more. This rearrangement joins TRBV3-1 to TRBJ2-3, with D uncertain. Germline loops: CDR1 LGHDT, CDR2 YNNKEL (reference sequence). V shed 5 bases and J shed 4 bases, with 13 bases lying between them. This CDR3 comprises 14 residues. Written as DNA, the CDR3 is TGTGCCAGCAGCGTATCAGGATCTCCAGATACGCAGTATTTT. Translated, it gives CASSVSGSPDTQYF.

The table lists this clonotype with many counts. The chain uses TRBV28 and TRBJ2-5; 13 bases match TRBD2. CDR3 size: 16 residues. Germline V CDR1 and CDR2: MDHEN, SYDVKM. V lost 5 bases to trimming and J lost 5 bases; unmatched junction nucleotides: 8. CDR3 nucleotide sequence: TGTGCCAGCAGTCTCTGGACTAGCGGGAGTGGCGAGACCCAGTACTTC. It encodes CASSLWTSGSGETQYF.

There are many counts of this clonotype. The V and J genes are TRBV28 and TRBJ2-5; the D gene could be TRBD1 or TRBD2 (5 bases each). Trimming stripped 6 bases from V and 7 bases from J, with 21 bases between. CDR1 and CDR2 from the germline V gene are MDHEN and SYDVKM. CDR3 length: 15 amino acids. As DNA, the CDR3 is TGTGCCAGCAGCCCTTTCCGGGACCTCTCAGGGACCCAGTACTTC. Translating gives CASSPFRDLSGTQYF.